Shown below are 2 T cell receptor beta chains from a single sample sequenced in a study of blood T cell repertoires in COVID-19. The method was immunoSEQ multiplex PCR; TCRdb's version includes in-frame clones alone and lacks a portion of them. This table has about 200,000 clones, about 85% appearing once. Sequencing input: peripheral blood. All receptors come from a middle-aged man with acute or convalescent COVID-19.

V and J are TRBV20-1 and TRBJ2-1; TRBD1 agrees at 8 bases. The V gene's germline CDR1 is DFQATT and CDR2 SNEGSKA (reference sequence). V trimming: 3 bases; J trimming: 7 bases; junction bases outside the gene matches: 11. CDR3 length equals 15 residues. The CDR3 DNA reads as TGCAGTGCTAGTCACGGGGACAGGATAATTAATGAGCAGTTCTTC. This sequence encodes CSASHGDRIINEQFF.

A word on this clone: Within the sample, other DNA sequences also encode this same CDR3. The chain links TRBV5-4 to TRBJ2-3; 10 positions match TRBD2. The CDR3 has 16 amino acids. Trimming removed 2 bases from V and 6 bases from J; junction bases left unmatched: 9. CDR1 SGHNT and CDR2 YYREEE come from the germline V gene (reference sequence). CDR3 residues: CASSFGASGGSDTQYF. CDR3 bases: TGTGCCAGCAGCTTTGGCGCTAGCGGGGGATCTGATACGCAGTATTTT.